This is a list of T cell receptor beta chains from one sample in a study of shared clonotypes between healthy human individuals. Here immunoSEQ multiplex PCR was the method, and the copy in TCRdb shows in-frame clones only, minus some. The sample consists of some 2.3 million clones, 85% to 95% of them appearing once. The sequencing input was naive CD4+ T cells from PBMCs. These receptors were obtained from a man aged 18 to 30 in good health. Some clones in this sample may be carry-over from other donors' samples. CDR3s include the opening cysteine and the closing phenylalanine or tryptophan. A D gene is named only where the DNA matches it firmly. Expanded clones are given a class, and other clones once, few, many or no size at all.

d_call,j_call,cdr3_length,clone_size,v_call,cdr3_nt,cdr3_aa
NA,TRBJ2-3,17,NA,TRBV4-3,TGCGCCAGCAGCCAGGCCGGGGGGCCCTATAGCACAGATACGCAGTATTTT,CASSQAGGPYSTDTQYF
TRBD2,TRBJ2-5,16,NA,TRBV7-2,TGTGCCAGCAGCTTAGCTTTTAGCGGGATTGGGGAGACCCAGTACTTC,CASSLAFSGIGETQYF
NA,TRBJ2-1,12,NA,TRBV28,TGTGCCAGCAGTTTACTTGGAAATGAGCAGTTCTTC,CASSLLGNEQFF
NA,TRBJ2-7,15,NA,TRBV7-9,TGTGCCAGCAGCCCCCTTCTCGGGAGCTCCTACGAGCAGTACTTC,CASSPLLGSSYEQYF
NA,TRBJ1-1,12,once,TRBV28,TGTGCCAGCAGTTTCTGGAACACTGAAGCTTTCTTT,CASSFWNTEAFF
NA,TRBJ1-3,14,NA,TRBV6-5,TGTGCCAGCAGTTTAACCGGGTCGCGCAACACCATATATTTT,CASSLTGSRNTIYF
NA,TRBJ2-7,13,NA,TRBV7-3,TGTGCCAGCAGCCGGACCCGGGACTCCGAGCAGTACTTC,CASSRTRDSEQYF
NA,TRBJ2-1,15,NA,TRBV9,TGTGCCAGCAGCACTAGTGGGGGATGGGGCAATGAGCAGTTCTTC,CASSTSGGWGNEQFF
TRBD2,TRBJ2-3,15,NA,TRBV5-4,TGTGCCAGCAGCCCAGATAGCGGGAGTAAAGATACGCAGTATTTT,CASSPDSGSKDTQYF
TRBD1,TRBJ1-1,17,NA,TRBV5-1,TGCGCCAGCAGCTTACTGGGACAGGGAGGGGCGAACACTGAAGCTTTCTTT,CASSLLGQGGANTEAFF
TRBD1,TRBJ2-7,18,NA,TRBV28,TGTGCCAGCAGTAGTGGGTCCCTTGGGGGACAGAGCTCCTACGAGCAGTACTTC,CASSSGSLGGQSSYEQYF
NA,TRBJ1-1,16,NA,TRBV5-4,TGTGCCAGCAGCTTGGAGGCAGGGCATATGAACACTGAAGCTTTCTTT,CASSLEAGHMNTEAFF
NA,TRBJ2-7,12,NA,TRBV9,TGTGCCAGCAGCCCCCGGGGTTACGAGCAGTACTTC,CASSPRGYEQYF
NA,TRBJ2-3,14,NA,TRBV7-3,TGTGCCAGCAGCTCCCTATTGGGCTTCCAGGCGCAGTATTTT,CASSSLLGFQAQYF
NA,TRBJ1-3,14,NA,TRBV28,TGTGCCAGCAGTGGGGGTTTCTCTGGAAACACCATATATTTT,CASSGGFSGNTIYF
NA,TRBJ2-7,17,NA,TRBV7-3,TGTGCCAGCAGCCCGTACACCGCAGGAAGTCTAACCTACGAGCAGTACTTC,CASSPYTAGSLTYEQYF
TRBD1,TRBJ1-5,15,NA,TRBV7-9,TGTGCCAGCAGCTTAGCGGGGGACAGGGATCAGCCCCAGCATTTT,CASSLAGDRDQPQHF
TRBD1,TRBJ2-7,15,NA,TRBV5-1,TGCGCCAGCAGCGCGATCGGGACAGTGGCCTACGAGCAGTACTTC,CASSAIGTVAYEQYF
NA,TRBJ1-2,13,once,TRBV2,TGTGCCAGCACCCTCAGGGCAGGCTATGGCTACACCTTC,CASTLRAGYGYTF
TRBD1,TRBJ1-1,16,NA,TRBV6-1,TGTGCCAGCAGTGACCGGGACAGGGGGAAGTTCAGTGAAGCTTTCTTT,CASSDRDRGKFSEAFF
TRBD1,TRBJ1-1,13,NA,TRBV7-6,TGTGCCAGCAGCTTAGAGAGGGACAGGGCAGCTTTCTTT,CASSLERDRAAFF
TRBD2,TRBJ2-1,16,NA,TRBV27,TGTGCCAGCAGCCTTCTGGCAGCGGGAGGATCTAATGAGCAGTTCTTC,CASSLLAAGGSNEQFF
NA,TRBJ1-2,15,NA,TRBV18,TGTGCCAGCTCAGGTACAAGGACGGGAAACTATGGCTACACCTTC,CASSGTRTGNYGYTF
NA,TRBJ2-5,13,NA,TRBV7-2,TGTGCCAGCAGCTTGGAGAACCCGGGGACCCAGTACTTC,CASSLENPGTQYF
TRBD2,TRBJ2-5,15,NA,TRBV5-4,TGTGCCAGCAGATTCGGGACTAGCGGACAAGAGACCCAGTACTTC,CASRFGTSGQETQYF
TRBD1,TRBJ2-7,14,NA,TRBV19,TGTGCCAGTAGTCCGCTCGACAGGGTCCACGAGCAGTACTTC,CASSPLDRVHEQYF
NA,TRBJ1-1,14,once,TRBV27,TGTGCCAGCAGTTTCGCCTCTCCTAACACTGAAGCTTTCTTT,CASSFASPNTEAFF
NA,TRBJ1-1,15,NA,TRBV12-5,TGTGCTAGTGGTTTGTCGGCAGGGGAGTTAACTGAAGCTTTCTTT,CASGLSAGELTEAFF
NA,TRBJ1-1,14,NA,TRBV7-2,TGTGCCAGCTCCATTAGACCCCCGAACACTGAAGCTTTCTTT,CASSIRPPNTEAFF
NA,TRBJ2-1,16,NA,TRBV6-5,TGTGCCAGCAGTTACTCGACTGGAAACTCCTACAATGAGCAGTTCTTC,CASSYSTGNSYNEQFF
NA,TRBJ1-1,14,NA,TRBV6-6,TGTGCCAGCAGTTCCCTAGGGGGGGAGGCTGAAGCTTTCTTT,CASSSLGGEAEAFF
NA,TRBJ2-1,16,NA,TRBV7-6,TGTGCCAGCAGCTCCCCTCCGGGTAGCGATGTTAATGAGCAGTTCTTC,CASSSPPGSDVNEQFF
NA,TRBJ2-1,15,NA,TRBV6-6,TGTGCCAGCAGCCGCTTGGCGGGACCGTACAATGAGCAGTTCTTC,CASSRLAGPYNEQFF